This passage covers 2 T cell receptor beta chains from one sample sequenced in a study of lymphopenia after photon versus proton radiotherapy (dated by TCRdb to the late 2010s). The library came from the immunoSEQ multiplex PCR assay. TCRdb stores this immuneACCESS table with in-frame sequences only. Part of the clones is absent; in the studies checked, under half of the shortfall reflects unresolved V genes, and no reason is known for the rest. The table for this sample lists 70,000 to 95,000 clones; 80% to 90% of them were counted only once. The biggest ten clones account for over 1.2% of the sample. Material: peripheral blood, obtained from a patient treated with proton-based radiotherapy. The source of these receptors is a man aged 55-75 years with pancreatic cancer.

This clone came up a few times. The V call is TRBV28, the J call TRBJ1-5; D is unclear. Germline V gene data show CDR1 as MDHEN and CDR2 as SYDVKM. Trimming left V 5 bases short and J 3 bases short, with 17 bases between. The CDR3 has 16 residues. The CDR3 is CASSPSIARSNQPQHF. The DNA of the CDR3 is TGTGCCAGCAGTCCCAGTATCGCCCGCTCCAATCAGCCCCAGCATTTT.

V and J are TRBV4-2 and TRBJ2-7, with D perhaps matching TRBD1 (6 bases). Looked up from germline, CDR1 is LGHNA and CDR2 is YNFKEQ. The V end lost 0 bases, the J end lost 5 bases, and 8 bases lay between the germline ends. This CDR3 contains 13 residues. CDR3 in DNA: TGTGCCAGCAGCCAAGATGGGGGCCACGAGCAGTACTTC. Its translation: CASSQDGGHEQYF.